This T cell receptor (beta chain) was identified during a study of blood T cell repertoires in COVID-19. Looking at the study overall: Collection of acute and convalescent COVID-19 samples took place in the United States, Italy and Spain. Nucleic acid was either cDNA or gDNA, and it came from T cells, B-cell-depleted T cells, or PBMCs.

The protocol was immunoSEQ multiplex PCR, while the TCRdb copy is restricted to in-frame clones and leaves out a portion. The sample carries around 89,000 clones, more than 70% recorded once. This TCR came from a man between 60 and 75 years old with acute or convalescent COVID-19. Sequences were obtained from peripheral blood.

Here the CDR3 DNA reads TGTGCCACCAGTGTCCTGACCGGGACAGGGGTTTGGGGCTACACCTTC. Translating gives CATSVLTGTGVWGYTF. J is TRBJ1-2 and V is TRBV24-1, with 10 bases lining up with TRBD1. Trimming at V came to 5 bases and at J to 8 bases, leaving 13 bases not matched to a gene. This CDR3 is 16 amino acids long. The germline V gene encodes CDR1 KGHDR and CDR2 SFDVKD.